A single sample gave rise to the 9 T cell receptor beta chains below, sequenced in a study of blood T cell repertoires in COVID-19. Clones were read by immunoSEQ multiplex PCR, and TCRdb kept only the in-frame ones, dropping some. Of 90,000 to 150,000 clones in the sample, around 86% were seen once. Sequenced sample: peripheral blood. The receptors originated from a man aged 80 or over with acute or convalescent COVID-19.

Note on this clone: Sequence at one end of the junction differs from germline and may be a read error. This sequence joins TRBV6-1 and TRBJ1-2; 9 bases fit TRBD1. Germline V gene data show CDR1 as MNHNS and CDR2 as SASEGT. The CDR3 has 15 residues. The CDR3 coding sequence is TGTGCCAGCAGTAAAGCCGGGACAGGGTTGGATGGCTACACCTTC. Its protein product is CASSKAGTGLDGYTF.

V usage is TRBV4-2 and J usage is TRBJ2-2; 11 bases are a match to TRBD2. From germline, CDR1 is LGHNA and CDR2 YNFKEQ. Unmatched junction bases numbered 2, after V lost 4 bases and J lost 1 base. This CDR3 comprises 16 residues. Here the CDR3 reads CASSLLAGGNTGELFF. The CDR3 DNA reads as TGTGCCAGCAGCCTCCTAGCGGGAGGGAACACCGGGGAGCTGTTTTTT.

V is TRBV24-1 and J is TRBJ2-3, with 7 bases matching TRBD2. Per germline, CDR1 KGHDR and CDR2 SFDVKD. This CDR3 is built from 16 residues. After removal of 9 bases from V and 2 bases from J, the junction contained 13 bases not matched to a gene. This CDR3 is CATQDTSAQFTDTQYF. DNA of the CDR3: TGTGCCACCCAAGATACTAGCGCCCAGTTCACAGATACGCAGTATTTT.

This clone was counted between two and nine times. The rearrangement uses TRBV3-1 (or the pseudogene TRBV3-2) and TRBJ1-1; D gene ambiguous. Trimming pared 2 bases from V and 1 base from J, leaving 5 bases between. This CDR3 is 13 amino acids long. Per the germline V gene, CDR1 is LGHDT and CDR2 is YNNKEL (reference sequence). This CDR3 is CASSQFKNTEAFF. CDR3 bases: TGTGCCAGCAGCCAATTTAAGAACACTGAAGCTTTCTTT.

This rearrangement joins TRBV28 to TRBJ1-5; no reliable D call. Germline values: CDR1 MDHEN, CDR2 SYDVKM. The CDR3 runs to 14 residues. The chain's CDR3 is CVIVAGSSNQPQHF. CDR3 nucleotide sequence: TGTGTAATTGTGGCAGGAAGTAGCAATCAGCCCCAGCATTTT.

This chain links TRBV28 with TRBJ1-4, with D perhaps TRBD1 (5 bases). Trimming took 3 bases from V and 4 from J, leaving 9 bases between them. CDR3 length: 14 amino acids. Germline V gene data show CDR1 as MDHEN and CDR2 as SYDVKM. CDR3 residues: CASSLGGDNEKLFF. CDR3 in DNA: TGTGCCAGCAGTTTGGGAGGGGATAATGAAAAACTGTTTTTT.

This chain joins TRBV3-1 (or the pseudogene TRBV3-2) and TRBJ1-1, with no clear D. V was clipped by 0 bases and J by 0 bases, with 8 bases between them. Per the germline V gene, CDR1 is LGHDT and CDR2 is YNNKEL (reference sequence). This CDR3 comprises 15 residues. The CDR3 sequence is CASSQEGRLNTEAFF. The CDR3 bases are TGTGCCAGCAGCCAAGAAGGCAGGCTGAACACTGAAGCTTTCTTT.

This rearrangement joins TRBV7-3 to TRBJ2-3, with TRBD1 matching over 7 bases. V was pared by 5 bases and J by 3 bases, with 8 bases of the junction left unmatched. Per the germline V gene, CDR1 is SGHTA and CDR2 is FQGTGA. CDR3 size: 15 residues. In DNA form, the CDR3 reads TGTGCCAGCAGCGCCCAGGGGACAGCAACAGATACGCAGTATTTT. It encodes CASSAQGTATDTQYF.

The gene calls are TRBV5-1 and TRBJ1-1; the D is unclear. Trimming took 0 bases from V and 4 from J, leaving 7 bases between them. From germline, CDR1 is SGHRS and CDR2 YFSETQ. The length of the CDR3 is 13 residues. The CDR3 loop is CASSLGESTEAFF. CDR3 sequence (DNA): TGCGCCAGCAGCTTGGGGGAGTCCACTGAAGCTTTCTTT.